Listed below are T cell receptor beta chains from one sample, sequenced in a study of cytomegalovirus exposure and HLA in healthy donors. Here immunoSEQ multiplex PCR was the method, and the copy in TCRdb shows in-frame clones only, minus some. The sample holds under 150,000 clones; 79% are singletons and the top ten take approximately 0.9%. The sample taken for sequencing was PBMCs. Source of these receptors: a man in his late teens or twenties in good health and CMV-seronegative. The CDR3 runs from the conserved cysteine through the conserved F or W. A D gene is named only where the DNA matches it firmly. Where a row states a size, it is once, few, many or the class of an expanded clone; other rows omit it.

size | J | D | V | DNA | CDR3
. | TRBJ2-3 | TRBD2 | TRBV5-1 | TGCGCCAGCAGCCCTACCTTGACTAGCGGGGTCACAGATACGCAGTATTTT | CASSPTLTSGVTDTQYF
. | TRBJ1-5 | . | TRBV6-6 | TGTGCCAGCAGGGAACAGGGCTCTTATAGCAATCAGCCCCAGCATTTT | CASREQGSYSNQPQHF
once | TRBJ2-3 | . | TRBV7-9 | TGTGCCAGCAGCACGCCTCGAGAGGATCGCACAGATACGCAGTATTTT | CASSTPREDRTDTQYF
. | TRBJ2-7 | . | TRBV9 | TGTGCCAGCAGCGTAGATGGCACCTGGGCGCTCGAGCAGTACTTC | CASSVDGTWALEQYF
. | TRBJ2-7 | . | TRBV6-5 | TGTGCCAGCAGCGCCGACAGGAGCTACGAGCAGTACTTC | CASSADRSYEQYF
once | TRBJ2-7 | . | TRBV27 | TGTGCCAGCAGTGGATACAGGGACTCCTACGAGCAGTACTTC | CASSGYRDSYEQYF
. | TRBJ2-5 | TRBD1 | TRBV5-1 | TGCGCCAGCAGCTTCGGACAGGGGGCCCAAGAGACCCAGTACTTC | CASSFGQGAQETQYF
. | TRBJ2-3 | . | TRBV4-3 | TGCGCCAGCAGCCACTACAGGACAGATACGCAGTATTTT | CASSHYRTDTQYF
. | TRBJ2-3 | . | TRBV5-1 | TGCGCCAGCAGCTTAGACAGTTCTAGCACAGATACGCAGTATTTT | CASSLDSSSTDTQYF
few | TRBJ1-2 | TRBD1 | TRBV6-5 | TGTGCCAGCAGCACCGGGACAGGCGATTATGGCTACACCTTC | CASSTGTGDYGYTF
. | TRBJ2-3 | TRBD1 | TRBV9 | TGTGCCAGCAGCCAAGTAGGGACAGGGGCCCCCACAGATACGCAGTATTTT | CASSQVGTGAPTDTQYF
. | TRBJ2-7 | TRBD1 | TRBV9 | TGTGCCAGCAGCGTAGACCCGGGGACAGTCGTACACGAGCAGTACTTC | CASSVDPGTVVHEQYF
. | TRBJ1-1 | . | TRBV19 | TGTGCCAGTAGCCCTCTATCGGGTACTGAAGCTTTCTTT | CASSPLSGTEAFF
. | TRBJ2-1 | . | TRBV7-2 | TGTGCCAGCAGCTCCCGGGGGAGCTCCTACAATGAGCAGTTCTTC | CASSSRGSSYNEQFF
. | TRBJ2-6 | . | TRBV7-9 | TGTGCCAGCACCCGCGGCAGCAGCGCCAACGTCCTGACTTTC | CASTRGSSANVLTF
. | TRBJ2-5 | TRBD1 | TRBV9 | TGTGCCAGCAGCGCCACAGGGGTAGAGACCCAGTACTTC | CASSATGVETQYF
. | TRBJ1-1 | . | TRBV19 | TGTGCCAGTACTACTCGAACAGGGACTATGAACACTGAAGCTTTCTTT | CASTTRTGTMNTEAFF
once | TRBJ1-5 | TRBD1 | TRBV19 | TGTGCCAGTAGTATATTCCGGGGGGACAGGGACAATCAGCCCCAGCATTTT | CASSIFRGDRDNQPQHF
. | TRBJ1-2 | . | TRBV5-4 | TGTGCCAGCAGCCCGGACAGAAACTATGGCTACACCTTC | CASSPDRNYGYTF
few | TRBJ1-2 | TRBD1 | TRBV6-5 | TGTGCCAGCAGTTACCGGATGACAGGGAACGATGGCTACACCTTC | CASSYRMTGNDGYTF
. | TRBJ1-1 | . | TRBV2 | TGTGCCCTCGGGGGTGGGACCGGTGAAGCTTTCTTT | CALGGGTGEAFF
. | TRBJ2-1 | TRBD2 | TRBV9 | TGTGCCAGCAGCGTATTTCTAGCGGGGCATAATGAGCAGTTCTTC | CASSVFLAGHNEQFF
few | TRBJ2-7 | . | TRBV5-6 | TGTGCCAGCAGCTTGGGTACAGGAATTCCTTCCTACGAGCAGTACTTC | CASSLGTGIPSYEQYF
. | TRBJ2-1 | . | TRBV5-6 | TGTGCCAGCAGCTTGCCGGCCAGGGTAAATGAGCAGTTCTTC | CASSLPARVNEQFF
once | TRBJ2-2 | . | TRBV15 | TGTGCCACCAGCAGAGATCGAGAGCGACTCACCGGGGAGCTGTTTTTT | CATSRDRERLTGELFF
. | TRBJ1-1 | . | TRBV6-5 | TGTGCCAGCAGCCCACAGCGGAGTCCCAATGTTGAAGCTTTCTTT | CASSPQRSPNVEAFF
. | TRBJ1-1 | . | TRBV5-1 | TGCGCCAGCAGCTTGACGGGTAACACTGAAGCTTTCTTT | CASSLTGNTEAFF
. | TRBJ1-4 | . | TRBV27 | TGTGCCAGCAGTTTATTAGCCGGAAGAGACCCTAATGAAAAACTGTTTTTT | CASSLLAGRDPNEKLFF
few | TRBJ1-4 | TRBD1 | TRBV6-5 | TGTGCCAGCAGTCGGGACAGATCTAATGAAAAACTGTTTTTT | CASSRDRSNEKLFF
. | TRBJ1-4 | . | TRBV15 | TGTGCCACCAGCAGAGGCAGGGGAGATGAAAAACTGTTTTTT | CATSRGRGDEKLFF
. | TRBJ1-2 | . | TRBV4-3 | TGCGCCAGCAGCCAAGACCGGGGTTCTAGGGGCTACACCTTC | CASSQDRGSRGYTF
. | TRBJ1-1 | TRBD1 | TRBV7-9 | TGTGCCAGCAGCGTTGGGAGGGACAGGGGCACTGAGGCTTTCTTT | CASSVGRDRGTEAFF
. | TRBJ1-6 | TRBD1 | TRBV19 | TGTGCCAGTAGTATCCGACAGGGGTTCAATTTTAATTCACCCCTCCACTTT | CASSIRQGFNFNSPLHF
. | TRBJ2-5 | TRBD1 | TRBV9 | TGTGCCAGCAGCACCCCCATAAAAGGGGGCGAACAAGAGACCCAGTACTTC | CASSTPIKGGEQETQYF
once | TRBJ2-5 | TRBD1 | TRBV6-5 | TGTGCCAGCAGTTATGCCGGGACAGGGGGTGAGACCCAGTACTTC | CASSYAGTGGETQYF
. | TRBJ2-1 | TRBD2 | TRBV7-3 | TGTGCCAGCAGCGTGAGTCTAGCGGGGGGCGTGTATGAGCAGTTCTTC | CASSVSLAGGVYEQFF
. | TRBJ2-7 | TRBD1 | TRBV30 | TGTGCCTGGAGTGTACAGGGGGCGGTCTACGAGCAGTACTTC | CAWSVQGAVYEQYF
. | TRBJ1-2 | . | TRBV4-1 | TGCGCCAGCAGCCAAGATACCCAGGGGCAGGCGAACTATGGCTACACCTTC | CASSQDTQGQANYGYTF
. | TRBJ1-1 | . | TRBV4-1 | TGCGCCAGCAGCCGACAGGCGAACACTGAAGCTTTCTTT | CASSRQANTEAFF
. | TRBJ2-7 | TRBD1 | TRBV19 | TGTGCCAGTAGTACCATGACAGGGGGCTACGAGCAGTACTTC | CASSTMTGGYEQYF
. | TRBJ2-7 | . | TRBV4-1 | TGCGCCAGCAGTTTGGGGACAAATGCCTACGAGCAGTACTTC | CASSLGTNAYEQYF
. | TRBJ1-3 | . | TRBV19 | TGTGCCAGCACTTGGGGCCAGGGTTCCGGAAACACCATATATTTT | CASTWGQGSGNTIYF